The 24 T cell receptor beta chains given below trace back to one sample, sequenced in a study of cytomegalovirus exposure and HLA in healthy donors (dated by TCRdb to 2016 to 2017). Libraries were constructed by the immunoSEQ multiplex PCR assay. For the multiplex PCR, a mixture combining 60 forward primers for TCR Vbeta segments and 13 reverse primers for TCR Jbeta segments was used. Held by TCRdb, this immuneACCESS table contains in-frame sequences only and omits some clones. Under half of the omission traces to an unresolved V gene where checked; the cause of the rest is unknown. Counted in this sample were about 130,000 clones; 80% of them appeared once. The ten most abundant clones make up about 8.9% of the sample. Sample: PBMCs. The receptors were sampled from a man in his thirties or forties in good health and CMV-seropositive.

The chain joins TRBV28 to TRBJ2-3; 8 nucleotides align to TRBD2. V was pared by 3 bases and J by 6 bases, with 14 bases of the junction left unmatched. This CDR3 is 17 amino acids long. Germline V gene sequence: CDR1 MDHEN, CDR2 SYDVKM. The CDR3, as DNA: TGTGCCAGCAGTTTCCGGGGGGGTTCGAACGGTGTGGATACGCAGTATTTT. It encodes CASSFRGGSNGVDTQYF.

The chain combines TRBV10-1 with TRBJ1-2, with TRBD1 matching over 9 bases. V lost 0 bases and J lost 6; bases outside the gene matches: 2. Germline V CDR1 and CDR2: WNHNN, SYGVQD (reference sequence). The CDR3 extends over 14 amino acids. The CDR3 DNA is TGCGCCAGCAGTGAGTCGGGGACAGGGAATGGCTACACCTTC. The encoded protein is CASSESGTGNGYTF.

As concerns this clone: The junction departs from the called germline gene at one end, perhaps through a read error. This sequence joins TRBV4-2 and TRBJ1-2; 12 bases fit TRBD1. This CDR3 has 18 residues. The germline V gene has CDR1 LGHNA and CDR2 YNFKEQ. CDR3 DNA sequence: TGTGCCGGCAGCCCTCATCCGGGACAGGGGGCCTGGATAGGCGGCTACACCTTC. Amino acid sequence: CAGSPHPGQGAWIGGYTF.

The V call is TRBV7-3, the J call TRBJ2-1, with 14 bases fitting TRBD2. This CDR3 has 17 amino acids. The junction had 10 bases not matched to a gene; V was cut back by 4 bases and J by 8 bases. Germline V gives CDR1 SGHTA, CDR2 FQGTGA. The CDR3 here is CASSSRPGLAGVDEQFF. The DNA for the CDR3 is TGTGCCAGCAGCTCACGCCCGGGACTAGCGGGGGTCGATGAGCAGTTCTTC. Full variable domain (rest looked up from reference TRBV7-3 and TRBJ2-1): GAGVSQTPSNKVTEKGKYVELRCDPISGHTALYWYRQSLGQGPEFLIYFQGTGAADDSGLPNDRFFAVRPEGSVSTLKIQRTERGDSAVYLCASSSRPGLAGVDEQFFGPGTRLTVL.

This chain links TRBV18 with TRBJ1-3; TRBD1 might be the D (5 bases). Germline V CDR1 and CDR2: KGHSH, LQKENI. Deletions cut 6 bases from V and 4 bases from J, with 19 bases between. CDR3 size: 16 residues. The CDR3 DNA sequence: TGTGCCAGCTCGCCGGCGGGGGGGACGGACGGAAACACCATATATTTT. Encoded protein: CASSPAGGTDGNTIYF.

Written as DNA, the CDR3 is TGTGCCTGGAGCCCCTTTAGAGTTGAGCAGTTCTTC. It yields the protein CAWSPFRVEQFF. The chain is built from TRBV30 and TRBJ2-1, with D hard to call. Trimming left V 3 bases short and J 9 bases short, with 12 bases between. CDR3 length: 12 amino acids. Germline V gene data show CDR1 as GTSNPN and CDR2 as SVGIG (reference sequence).

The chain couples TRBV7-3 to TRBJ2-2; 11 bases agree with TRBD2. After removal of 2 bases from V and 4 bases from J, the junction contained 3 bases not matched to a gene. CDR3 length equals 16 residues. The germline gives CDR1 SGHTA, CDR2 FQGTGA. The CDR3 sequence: CASSLGLAGATGELFF. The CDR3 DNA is TGTGCCAGCAGCTTAGGACTAGCGGGTGCCACCGGGGAGCTGTTTTTT.

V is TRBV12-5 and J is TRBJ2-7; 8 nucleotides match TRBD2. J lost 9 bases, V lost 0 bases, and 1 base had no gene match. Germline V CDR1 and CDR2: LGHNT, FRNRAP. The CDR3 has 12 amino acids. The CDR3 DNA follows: TGTGCTAGTGGTTTGGTACGGGGGGGGCAGTACTTC. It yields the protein CASGLVRGGQYF.

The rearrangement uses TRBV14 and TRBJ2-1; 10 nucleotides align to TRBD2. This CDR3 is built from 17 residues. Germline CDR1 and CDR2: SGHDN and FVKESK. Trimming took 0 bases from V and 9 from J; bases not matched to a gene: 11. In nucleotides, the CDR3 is TGTGCCAGCAGCCAAGATAGGAAGCGGGGGGGTTCTGGTGAGCAGTTCTTC. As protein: CASSQDRKRGGSGEQFF.

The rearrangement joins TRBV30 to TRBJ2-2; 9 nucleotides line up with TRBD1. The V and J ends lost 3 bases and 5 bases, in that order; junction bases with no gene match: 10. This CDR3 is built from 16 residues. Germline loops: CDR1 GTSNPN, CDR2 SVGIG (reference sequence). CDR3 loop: CAWSPGQGFLTGELFF. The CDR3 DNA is TGTGCCTGGAGCCCGGGACAGGGTTTCCTAACCGGGGAGCTGTTTTTT. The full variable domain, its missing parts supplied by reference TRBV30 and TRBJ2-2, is SQTIHQWPATLVQPVGSPLSLECTVEGTSNPNLYWYRQAAGRGLQLLFYSVGIGQISSEVPQNLSASRPQDRQFILSSKKLLLSDSGFYLCAWSPGQGFLTGELFFGEGSRLTVL.

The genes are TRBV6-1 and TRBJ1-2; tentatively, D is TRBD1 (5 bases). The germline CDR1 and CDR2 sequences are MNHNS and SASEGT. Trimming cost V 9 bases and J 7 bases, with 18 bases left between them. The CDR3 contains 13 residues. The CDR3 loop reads CASTQGVVLGYTF. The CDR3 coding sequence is TGTGCCAGTACCCAGGGCGTTGTTCTTGGCTACACCTTC.

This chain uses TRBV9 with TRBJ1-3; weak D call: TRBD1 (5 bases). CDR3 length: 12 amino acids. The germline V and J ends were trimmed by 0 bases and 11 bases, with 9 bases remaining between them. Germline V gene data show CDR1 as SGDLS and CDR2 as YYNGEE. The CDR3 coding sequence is TGTGCCAGCAGCGTAGGGAGGGGACCCATATATTTT. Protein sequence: CASSVGRGPIYF.

The CDR3 here is CAISEGLAGGSTDTQYF. The CDR3 region has the DNA TGTGCCATCAGTGAGGGACTAGCGGGGGGCAGCACAGATACGCAGTATTTT. This chain uses TRBV10-3 with TRBJ2-3; 14 bases are a match to TRBD2. Germline values: CDR1 ENHRY, CDR2 SYGVKD. With V trimmed by 2 bases and J by 0 bases, 1 base remained unmatched. This CDR3 is built from 17 residues.

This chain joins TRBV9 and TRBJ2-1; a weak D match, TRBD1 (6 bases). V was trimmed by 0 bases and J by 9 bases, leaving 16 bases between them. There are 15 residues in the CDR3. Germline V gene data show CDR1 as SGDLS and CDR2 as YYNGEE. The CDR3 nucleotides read TGTGCCAGCAGCGTAGCAGGGGCGTCGGTCAGTGAGCAGTTCTTC. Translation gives CASSVAGASVSEQFF.

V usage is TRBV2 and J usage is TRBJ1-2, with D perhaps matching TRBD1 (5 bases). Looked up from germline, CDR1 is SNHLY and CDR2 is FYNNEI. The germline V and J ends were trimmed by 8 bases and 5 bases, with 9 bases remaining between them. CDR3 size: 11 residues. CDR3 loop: CASGALYGYTF. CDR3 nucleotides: TGTGCCAGCGGGGCACTATATGGCTACACCTTC.

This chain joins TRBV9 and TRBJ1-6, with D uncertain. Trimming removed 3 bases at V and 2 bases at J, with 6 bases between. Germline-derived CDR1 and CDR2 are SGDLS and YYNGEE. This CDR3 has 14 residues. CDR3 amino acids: CASSASAYNSPLHF. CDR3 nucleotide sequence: TGTGCCAGCAGCGCCAGCGCCTATAATTCACCCCTCCACTTT.

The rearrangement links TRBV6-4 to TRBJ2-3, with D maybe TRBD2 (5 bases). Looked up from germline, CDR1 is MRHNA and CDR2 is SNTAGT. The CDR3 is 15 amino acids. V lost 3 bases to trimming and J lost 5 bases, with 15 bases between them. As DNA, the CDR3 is TGTGCCAGCAGTGATGACGGGATAAAGGGAGATACGCAGTATTTT. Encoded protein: CASSDDGIKGDTQYF.

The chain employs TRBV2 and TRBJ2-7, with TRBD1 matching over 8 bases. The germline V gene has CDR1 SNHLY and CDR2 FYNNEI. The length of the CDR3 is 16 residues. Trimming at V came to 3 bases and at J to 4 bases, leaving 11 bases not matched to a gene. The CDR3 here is CASSELGQGFGYEQYF. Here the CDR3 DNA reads TGTGCCAGCAGTGAGCTCGGACAGGGATTTGGGTACGAGCAGTACTTC.

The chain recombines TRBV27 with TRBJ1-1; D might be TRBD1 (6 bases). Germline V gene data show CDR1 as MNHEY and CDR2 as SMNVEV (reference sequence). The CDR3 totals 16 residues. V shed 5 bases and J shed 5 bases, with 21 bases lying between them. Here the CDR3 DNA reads TGTGCCAGCAGTACCCTCGGGGGGGCATGGGGGACTGAAGCTTTCTTT. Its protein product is CASSTLGGAWGTEAFF.

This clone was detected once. The CDR3 coding sequence is TGTGCCAGCAGTCTGGGACTGAATAATGAGCAGTTCTTC. It is translated as CASSLGLNNEQFF. The V call is TRBV7-3, the J call TRBJ2-1, with D maybe TRBD2 (6 bases). The V gene lost 6 bases and the J gene lost 7 bases, with 13 bases spanning the gap. The CDR3 extends over 13 amino acids. The germline gives CDR1 SGHTA, CDR2 FQGTGA.

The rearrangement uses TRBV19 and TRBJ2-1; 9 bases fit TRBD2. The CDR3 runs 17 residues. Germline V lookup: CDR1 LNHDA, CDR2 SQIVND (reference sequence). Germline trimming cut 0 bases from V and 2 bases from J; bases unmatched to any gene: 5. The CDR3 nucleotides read TGTGCCAGTAGTATAGACGGGGTAGCGGGGGCCTACAATGAGCAGTTCTTC. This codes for CASSIDGVAGAYNEQFF.

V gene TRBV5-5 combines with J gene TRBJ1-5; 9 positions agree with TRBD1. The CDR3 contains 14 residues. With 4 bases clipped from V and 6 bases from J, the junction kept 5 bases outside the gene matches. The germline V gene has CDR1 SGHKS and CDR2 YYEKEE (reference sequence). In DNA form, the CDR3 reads TGTGCCAGCAGCCCGACAGGGGGTGGTCAGCCCCAGCATTTT. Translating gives CASSPTGGGQPQHF.

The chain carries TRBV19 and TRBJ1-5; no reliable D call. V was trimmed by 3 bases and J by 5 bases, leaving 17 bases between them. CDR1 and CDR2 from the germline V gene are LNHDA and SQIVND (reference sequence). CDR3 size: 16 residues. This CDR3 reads CASSIVAGRPDQPQHF. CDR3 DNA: TGTGCCAGTAGTATTGTTGCAGGTCGGCCCGATCAGCCCCAGCATTTT.

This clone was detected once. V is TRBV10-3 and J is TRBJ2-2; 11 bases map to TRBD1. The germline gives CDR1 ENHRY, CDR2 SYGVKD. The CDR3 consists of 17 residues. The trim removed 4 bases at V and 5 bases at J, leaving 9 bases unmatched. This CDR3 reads CAISGTGGAVRTGELFF. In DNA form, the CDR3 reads TGTGCCATCAGTGGGACAGGGGGCGCAGTTCGAACCGGGGAGCTGTTTTTT.